The sequence of this T cell receptor (beta chain) was determined in a study of shared clonotypes between healthy human individuals. Germline V lookup: CDR1 MNHEY, CDR2 SVGAGI. CDR3 length equals 15 residues. Trimming left V 2 bases short and J 3 bases short, with 14 bases between. Those who donated were healthy HIV-negative adults, with no recent acute infections or vaccinations reported. The repertoire was sequenced with immunoSEQ multiplex PCR; TCRdb's copy has only in-frame clones and lacks some. The sample carries about 2.3 million clones, roughly 90% recorded once. V is TRBV6-5 and J is TRBJ2-7; D assignment may be TRBD1 or TRBD2 (5 bases each). The sequencing sample was made of naive CD4+ T cells from PBMCs. Subset noted: CD45RA+ positively selected. The clonotype was recovered from a man younger than 30 in good health. Some clones in this sample may be carry-over from other donors' samples. In nucleotides, the CDR3 is TGTGCCAGCAGTTACGCTCCGGGACGAAACTACGAGCAGTACTTC. It codes for CASSYAPGRNYEQYF.